This T cell receptor beta chain comes out of a study of blood T cell repertoires in COVID-19. Looking at the study overall: Samples of COVID-19 (acute and convalescent) were obtained from the United States, Italy and Spain. PBMCs, B-cell-depleted T cells, or T cells provided the cDNA or gDNA that made up the material.

In the study's own analysis: Amplification from reference gene primers served as the basis for estimated nucleated cell counts. TCRdb keeps only in-frame clones here, not all; method: immunoSEQ multiplex PCR. That table is the source of V, J and clone size, and D and trimming were worked out from the DNA. The top ten clones hold more than 7.5% of a sample with fewer than 200,000 clones, approximately 85% of them seen once. Germline values: CDR1 MNHEY, CDR2 SVGAGI. Trimming cost V 5 bases and J 8 bases, with 15 bases left between them. The CDR3 is 14 amino acids. Sequences were obtained from peripheral blood. This TCR came from a man between 35 and 55 years old who had recovered from COVID-19. The chain carries TRBV6-5 and TRBJ1-4; possibly TRBD1 for D (6 bases). The CDR3 DNA is TGTGCCAGCAGTCTAACAGGGAAAGCGGAAAAACTGTTTTTT. Its translation is CASSLTGKAEKLFF.